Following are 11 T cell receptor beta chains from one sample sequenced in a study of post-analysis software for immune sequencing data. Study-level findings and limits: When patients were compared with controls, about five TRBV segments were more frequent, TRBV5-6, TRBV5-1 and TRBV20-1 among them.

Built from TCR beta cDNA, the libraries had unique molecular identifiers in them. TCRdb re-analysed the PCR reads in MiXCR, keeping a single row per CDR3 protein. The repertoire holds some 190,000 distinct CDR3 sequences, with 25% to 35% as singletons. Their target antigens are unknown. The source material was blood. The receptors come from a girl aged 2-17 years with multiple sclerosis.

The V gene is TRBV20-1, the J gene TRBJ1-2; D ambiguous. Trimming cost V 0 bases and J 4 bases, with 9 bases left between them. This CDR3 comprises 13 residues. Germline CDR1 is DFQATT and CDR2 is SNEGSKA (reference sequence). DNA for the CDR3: TGCAGTGCTAGAGATCCAGTCCTCTATGGCTACACCTTC. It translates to CSARDPVLYGYTF.

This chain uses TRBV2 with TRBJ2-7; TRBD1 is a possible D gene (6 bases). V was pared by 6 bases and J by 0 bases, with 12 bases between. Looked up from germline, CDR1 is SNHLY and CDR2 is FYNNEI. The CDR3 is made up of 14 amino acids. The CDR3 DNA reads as TGTGCCAGCAGAAAGGAAGGGGGCTCCTACGAGCAGTACTTC. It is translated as CASRKEGGSYEQYF.

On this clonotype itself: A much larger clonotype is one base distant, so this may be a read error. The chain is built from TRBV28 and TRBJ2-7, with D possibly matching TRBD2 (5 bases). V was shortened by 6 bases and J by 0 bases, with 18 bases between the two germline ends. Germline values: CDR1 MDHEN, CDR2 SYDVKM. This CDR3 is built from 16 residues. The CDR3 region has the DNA TGTGCCAGCAGCTCACGGGGAACCCCTCTCTCCTACGAGCAGTACTTC. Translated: CASSSRGTPLSYEQYF.

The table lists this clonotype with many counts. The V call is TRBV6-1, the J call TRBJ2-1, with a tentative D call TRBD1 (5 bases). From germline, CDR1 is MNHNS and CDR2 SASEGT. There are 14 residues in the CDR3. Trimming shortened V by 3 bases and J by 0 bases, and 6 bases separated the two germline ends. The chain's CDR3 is CASSDQGSYNEQFF. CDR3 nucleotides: TGTGCCAGCAGTGACCAGGGCTCCTACAATGAGCAGTTCTTC.

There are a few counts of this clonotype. CDR3 loop: CASRSAGVDIQYF. CDR3 nucleotides: TGTGCCAGCAGGTCAGCGGGAGTAGACATTCAGTACTTC. V usage is TRBV28 and J usage is TRBJ2-4, with 8 bases lining up with TRBD2. J lost 8 bases, V lost 6 bases, and 6 bases had no gene match. This CDR3 spans 13 amino acids. Germline assignment: CDR1 MDHEN and CDR2 SYDVKM.

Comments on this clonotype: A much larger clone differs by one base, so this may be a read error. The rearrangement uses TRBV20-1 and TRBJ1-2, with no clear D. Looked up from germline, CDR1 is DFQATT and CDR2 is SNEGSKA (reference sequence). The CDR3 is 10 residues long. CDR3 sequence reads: CSAYNYGYIF. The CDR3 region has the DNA TGCAGTGCTTATAACTATGGCTACATCTTC.

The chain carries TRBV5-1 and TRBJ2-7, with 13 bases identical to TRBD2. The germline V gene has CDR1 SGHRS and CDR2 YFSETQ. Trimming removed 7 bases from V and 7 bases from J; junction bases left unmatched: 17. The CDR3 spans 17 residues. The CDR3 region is CASHPGTSGKPDDEQYF. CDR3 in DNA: TGCGCCAGCCACCCCGGGACTAGCGGGAAGCCCGACGATGAGCAGTACTTC. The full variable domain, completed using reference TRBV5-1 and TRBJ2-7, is KAGVTQTPRYLIKTRGQQVTLSCSPISGHRSVSWYQQTPGQGLQFLFEYFSETQRNKGNFPGRFSGRQFSNSRSEMNVSTLELGDSALYLCASHPGTSGKPDDEQYFGPGTRLTVT.

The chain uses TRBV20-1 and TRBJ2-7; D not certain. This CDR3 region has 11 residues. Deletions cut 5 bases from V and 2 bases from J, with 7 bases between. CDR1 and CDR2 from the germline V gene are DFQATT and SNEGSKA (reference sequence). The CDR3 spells CSAPGAYEQYF. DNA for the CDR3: TGCAGTGCTCCCGGAGCCTACGAGCAGTACTTC.

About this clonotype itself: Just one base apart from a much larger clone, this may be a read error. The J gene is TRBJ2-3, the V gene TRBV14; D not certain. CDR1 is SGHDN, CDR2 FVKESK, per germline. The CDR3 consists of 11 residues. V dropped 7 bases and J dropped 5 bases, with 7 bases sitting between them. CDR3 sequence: CASNRRDTQYF. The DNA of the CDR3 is TGTGCCAGCAACCGGCGAGATACGCAGTATTTT.

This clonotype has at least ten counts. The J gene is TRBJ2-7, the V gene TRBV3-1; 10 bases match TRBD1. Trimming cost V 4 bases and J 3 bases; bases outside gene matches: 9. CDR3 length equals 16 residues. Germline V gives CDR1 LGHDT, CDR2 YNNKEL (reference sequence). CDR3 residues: CASSRTPGQGFYEQYF. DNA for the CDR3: TGTGCCAGCAGCCGTACACCGGGACAGGGGTTCTACGAGCAGTACTTC.

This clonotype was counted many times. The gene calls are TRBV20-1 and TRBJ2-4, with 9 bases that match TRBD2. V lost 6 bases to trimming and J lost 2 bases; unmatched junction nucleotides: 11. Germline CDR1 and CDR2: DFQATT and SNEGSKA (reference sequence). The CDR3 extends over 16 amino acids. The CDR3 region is CSAAGGGSGTKNIQYF. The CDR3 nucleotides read TGCAGTGCCGCGGGGGGGGGCTCGGGAACCAAAAACATTCAGTACTTC.